This TCR beta chain was profiled in a study of blood T cells in healthy people across ages. Every donor contributed around 10 milliliters of peripheral blood by blood draw. Primers used in a second PCR of about 6 to 11 cycles were a sample-barcoded 5' primer and a J-beta primer mix. One entry per CDR3 protein results from TCRdb running MiXCR on the 5' RACE reads. Of fewer than 2 million distinct CDR3 sequences in the sample, roughly two fifths were seen once. A few counts support this clonotype. Its antigen is undetermined. Germline and junction disagree at one end, which may indicate a read error. Germline loops: CDR1 LNHNV, CDR2 YYDKDF (reference sequence). This CDR3 has 17 residues. Study outcomes and limitations: As age increased, TCR beta diversity per million T cells fell in a roughly linear fashion. The authors considered diversity estimates from one million T cells to be underestimates.

The rearrangement links TRBV15 to TRBJ2-7; D ambiguous. The sequence was collected from a human donor in good health. The specimen was blood. The DNA for the CDR3 is TGTGCCACCAGCCGAGAAAGGGCCGGAAACCCGCTCTACGAGCAGTACTTC. Translated, it gives CATSRERAGNPLYEQYF.